This T cell receptor (beta chain) is drawn from a study of blood T cells in healthy people across ages. Researchers collected about 9.6 milliliters of peripheral blood from every single donor. Primed by a sample-barcoded 5' primer and a J-beta primer mix, a second PCR proceeded for about 7 to 11 cycles. TCRdb reprocessed the 5' RACE reads with MiXCR, giving one entry per CDR3 protein. The repertoire holds 1.5 million to 2 million distinct CDR3 sequences, with 34% as singletons. Ten or more counts support this clonotype. Germline CDR1 LGHDT, CDR2 YNNKEL (reference sequence). The ends lost 6 bases at V and 9 bases at J; junction bases unmatched: 1. This CDR3 contains 13 residues.

The TCR originated in a woman in her 30s in good health. The sequenced sample was blood. The chain recombines TRBV3-1 with TRBJ2-1; 14 positions match TRBD2. Here the CDR3 DNA reads TGTGCCAGCAGGGGACTAGCGGGAGTTGAGCAGTTCTTC. Amino acids: CASRGLAGVEQFF.